The 5 T cell receptor beta chains below were found in one sample sequenced in a study of cytomegalovirus exposure and HLA in healthy donors. 60 Vbeta and 13 Jbeta primers were used in PCR. Produced via immunoSEQ multiplex PCR; TCRdb's table is partial and in-frame only. Of around 200,000 clones listed, roughly three quarters are singletons. Material: PBMCs. The receptor set was obtained from a male donor in good health and CMV-seronegative.

This clone was seen a handful of times. V usage is TRBV30 and J usage is TRBJ2-2, with D possibly TRBD1 on 5 matching bases. The ends were cut back, 3 bases at V and 3 bases at J, with 14 bases in the middle. This CDR3 spans 15 amino acids. Germline-derived CDR1 and CDR2 are GTSNPN and SVGIG (reference sequence). The CDR3 DNA reads as TGTGCCTGGAGAGGTTCAGGGAAAGACACCGGGGAGCTGTTTTTT. It yields the protein CAWRGSGKDTGELFF.

The genes are TRBV30 and TRBJ2-1; D gene ambiguous. CDR3 length: 13 amino acids. Germline V CDR1 and CDR2: GTSNPN, SVGIG (reference sequence). Trimming left V 0 bases short and J 8 bases short, with 11 bases between. CDR3 region: CAWSVRRGHEQFF. The DNA of the CDR3 is TGTGCCTGGAGTGTACGGAGAGGTCATGAGCAGTTCTTC.

This chain joins TRBV5-1 and TRBJ1-5; unclear D gene. The CDR3 length is 13 residues. Germline lookup yields CDR1 SGHRS and CDR2 YFSETQ. V lost 0 bases, J lost 3 bases, and 4 bases lay in between. As DNA, the CDR3 is TGCGCCAGCAGCTTGGTAGACAATCAGCCCCAGCATTTT. The encoded protein is CASSLVDNQPQHF.

V is TRBV5-1 and J is TRBJ2-1; the match to TRBD2 covers 10 bases. In germline, CDR1 is SGHRS, CDR2 YFSETQ. V was clipped by 4 bases and J by 7 bases; unmatched bases: 5. This CDR3 region has 14 residues. CDR3 bases: TGCGCCAGCAGCCCAGCGACTAGCGGGAATGAGCAGTTCTTC. Amino acids: CASSPATSGNEQFF.

This chain joins TRBV4-3 and TRBJ2-1, with TRBD2 matching over 15 bases. The CDR3 has 20 residues. Per germline, CDR1 LGHNA and CDR2 YSLEER. Trimming removed 1 base from V and 6 bases from J; junction bases left unmatched: 13. CDR3 amino acids: CASSQGPGLAGGRRGNEQFF. CDR3 coding DNA: TGCGCCAGCAGCCAAGGACCGGGACTAGCGGGAGGTCGGCGGGGCAATGAGCAGTTCTTC.